This T cell receptor (beta chain) was observed in a study of vaccination and CD4 T cells after COVID-19. Germline lookup yields CDR1 LGHNA and CDR2 YNFKEQ. V dropped 0 bases and J dropped 6 bases, with 12 bases sitting between them. The CDR3 has 16 amino acids. As regards this clonotype: Its antigen is still unknown.

Treatment described: roughly 10-day PBMC culture with coronavirus spike peptide pools or control peptides (ViraFEST assay). Peptide pool stimulation in ViraFEST expanded antigen-specific T cells, whose TCRs were then sequenced. Cultured CD4+ T-cell DNA underwent Oncomine TCR Beta short-read sequencing. TCRdb itself ran the PCR reads through MiXCR, one entry per CDR3 protein. Altogether 15,000 to 20,000 distinct CDR3 sequences are present, about 63% being singletons, with the ten largest covering approximately 10%. The V call is TRBV4-2, the J call TRBJ1-6, with D uncertain. The sample consisted of CD4+ T cells from blood, cultured in vitro. The origin of this receptor is a human donor who had recovered from COVID-19. The CDR3 region has the DNA TGTGCCAGCAGCCAAGATCATGGACTTCTTAATTCACCCCTCCACTTT. Protein: CASSQDHGLLNSPLHF.